The source of this T cell receptor beta chain is a study of T cells expressing NK-cell markers. Findings and caveats of the study: Each of 5 to 7 donors carried dominant NKG2C+ clonotypes accounting for about 1.0-7.5% of CD8+ T cells. Once again these clonotypes came out on top in the CD3+CD56-NKG2C+ fraction of several donors.

With regard to this clonotype: No antigen is known for it.

The CDR3 runs to 18 residues. Germline V gene lookup returns CDR1 SGHRS and CDR2 YFSETQ. TCRdb re-analyzed the 5' RACE reads; it lists each CDR3 protein once, without DNA. The table for this sample gives some 500,000 distinct CDR3 sequences. The chain recombines TRBV5-1 with TRBJ2-5; the D gene TCRdb calls, TRBD2, cannot be checked with no DNA. Sequenced material: blood T cells: a sorted CD56 or NKG2C T cell subset, CD4+ or CD8+ T cells, or bulk PBMC T cells (not recorded which). The clonotype was recovered from a woman in her forties or fifties in good health. The CDR3 sequence is CASSLVGGLAENQETQYF.